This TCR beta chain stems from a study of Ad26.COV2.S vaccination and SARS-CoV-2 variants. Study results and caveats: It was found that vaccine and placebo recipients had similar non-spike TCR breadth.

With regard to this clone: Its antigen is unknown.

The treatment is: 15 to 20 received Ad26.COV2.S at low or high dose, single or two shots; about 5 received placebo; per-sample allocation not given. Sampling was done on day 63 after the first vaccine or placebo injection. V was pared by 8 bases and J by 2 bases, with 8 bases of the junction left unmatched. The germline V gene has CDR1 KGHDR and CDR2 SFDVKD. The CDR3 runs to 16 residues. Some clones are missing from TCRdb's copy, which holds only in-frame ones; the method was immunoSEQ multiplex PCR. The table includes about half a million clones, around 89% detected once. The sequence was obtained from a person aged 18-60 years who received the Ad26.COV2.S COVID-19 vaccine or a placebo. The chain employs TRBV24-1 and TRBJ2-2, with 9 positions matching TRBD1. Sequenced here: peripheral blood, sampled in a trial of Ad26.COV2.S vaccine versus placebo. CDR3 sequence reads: CATMGRGQGNTGELFF. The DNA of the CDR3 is TGTGCCACCATGGGACGGGGACAGGGTAACACCGGGGAGCTGTTTTTT.